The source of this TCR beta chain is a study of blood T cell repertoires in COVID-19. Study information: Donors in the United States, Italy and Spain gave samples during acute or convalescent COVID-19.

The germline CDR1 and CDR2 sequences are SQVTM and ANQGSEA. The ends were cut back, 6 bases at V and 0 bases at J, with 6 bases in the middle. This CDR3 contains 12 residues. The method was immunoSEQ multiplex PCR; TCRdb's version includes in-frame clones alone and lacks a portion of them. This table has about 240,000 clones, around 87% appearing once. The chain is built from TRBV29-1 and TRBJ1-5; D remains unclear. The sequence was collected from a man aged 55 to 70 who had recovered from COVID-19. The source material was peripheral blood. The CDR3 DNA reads TGCAGCGTCCGGGATAGCAATCAGCCCCAGCATTTT. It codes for CSVRDSNQPQHF.